The rows below give T cell receptor beta chains drawn from one sample of a study of cytomegalovirus exposure and HLA in healthy donors. This table comes from immunoSEQ multiplex PCR, and its TCRdb copy is limited to in-frame clones, with some not included. The table lists 130,000 or so clones, around 8.5% of them singletons. Sequenced: PBMCs. These TCRs come from a man aged 40-55 years in good health and CMV-seronegative. Each CDR3 is given without its conserved first and last residue.

>TRBJ2-3|TRBV5-4
ASSLGGTDTQY
>TRBJ1-3|TRBV2
ASRRDPGGSGNTIY
>TRBJ1-1|TRBV5-1
ASSLEDRGTEAF
>TRBJ1-1|TRBV4-1
ASSQGREKAF
>TRBJ2-1|TRBV2
ASGRTALRNEQF
>TRBJ2-7|TRBV5-4
ASSFMGRYEQY
>TRBJ1-1|TRBV5-1
ASSAVPQGTGDTEAF
>TRBJ1-5|TRBV4-1
ASSQGDSQPQH
>TRBJ2-1|TRBV6-1
ASSEGGGYNEQF
>TRBJ1-1|TRBV7-2
ASSLAPQGSEAF
>TRBJ2-1|TRBV11-2
ASSLSGGSYNEQF
>TRBJ2-3|TRBV4-1
ASSQDWLAGGQDTQY
>TRBJ2-5|TRBV13
ASSPGTNGETQY
>TRBJ1-1|TRBV27
ATGDNMNTEAF
>TRBJ1-1|TRBV28
ASTGGAWNTEAF
>TRBJ1-5|TRBV4-1
ASSQDGGLGNQPQH
>TRBJ1-4|TRBV5-4
ASSRGNEKLF
>TRBJ1-3|TRBV7-9
ASSPDPPGQGAYTIY
>TRBJ2-1|TRBV19
ASSARLAVLYNEQF
>TRBJ1-3|TRBV6-5
ASSAQGGNTIY
>TRBJ2-7|TRBV30
AWSGLAGGEEQY
>TRBJ2-5|TRBV10-3
AISEPGLQETQY
>TRBJ1-1|TRBV5-1
ASSAGTGLGTEAF
>TRBJ2-1|TRBV5-4
ASSLELLAGHNEQF
>TRBJ2-5|TRBV6-1
ASSGTSGFVGTQY
>TRBJ2-6|TRBV5-4
ASSPFIYGANVLT
>TRBJ1-2|TRBV30
AWSQKGRSGYT
>TRBJ1-1|TRBV5-1
ASSSSVEAF
>TRBJ2-5|TRBV20-1
SASGEETQY
>TRBJ2-3|TRBV5-6
ASSFSPSTDTQY
>TRBJ2-1|TRBV27
ASSLFSSYNEQF
>TRBJ2-2|TRBV7-2
ASSLTGGWNTGELF
>TRBJ1-3|TRBV4-2
ASSPIGTGNTIY
>TRBJ2-3|TRBV5-5
ASSRAGGTDTQY
>TRBJ2-7|TRBV19
ASSFTSGATYEQY
>TRBJ2-7|TRBV5-1
ASSFGQAGFYEQY
>TRBJ1-2|TRBV4-1
ASSQPYPRTVNYGYT
>TRBJ1-1|TRBV27
ASTPGGNTEAF
>TRBJ2-2|TRBV9
ASSAWTGARTGELF
>TRBJ1-5|TRBV27
ASRTGLGNQPQH
>TRBJ2-7|TRBV19
ASSFGTIREQY
>TRBJ2-3|TRBV9
ASSVAQNTDTQY
>TRBJ2-5|TRBV15
ATSRELAEETQY
>TRBJ1-2|TRBV28
ASSFMLRDYGYT
>TRBJ2-6|TRBV7-3
ASSLTQGPNVLT
>TRBJ2-1|TRBV20-1
SAGVREQF
>TRBJ2-1|TRBV29-1
SVGRSYNEQF
>TRBJ1-3|TRBV27
ASSLSPLDSSSGNTIY
>TRBJ2-1|TRBV4-3
ASSPPSRERF
>TRBJ2-7|TRBV5-6
ASSLGSSYEQY
>TRBJ2-5|TRBV10-3
AIRSDYQETQY
>TRBJ1-2|TRBV5-4
ASSLSPGAGNYYGYT
>TRBJ2-7|TRBV6-1
ASSEVDEQY
>TRBJ2-5|TRBV28
ASSVGQGETQY